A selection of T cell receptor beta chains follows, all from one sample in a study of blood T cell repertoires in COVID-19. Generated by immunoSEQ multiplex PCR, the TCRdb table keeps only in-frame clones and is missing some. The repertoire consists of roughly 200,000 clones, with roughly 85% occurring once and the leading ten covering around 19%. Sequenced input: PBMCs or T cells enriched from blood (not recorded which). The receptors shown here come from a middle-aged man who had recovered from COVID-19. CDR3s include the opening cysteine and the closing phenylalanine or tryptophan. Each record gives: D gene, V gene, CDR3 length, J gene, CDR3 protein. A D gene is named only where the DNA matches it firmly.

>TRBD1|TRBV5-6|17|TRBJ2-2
CASSWDRGPLGTGELFF
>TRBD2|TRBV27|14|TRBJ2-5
CASSPSGSLETQYF
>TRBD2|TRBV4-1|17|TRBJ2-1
CASSQGLAGVPYNEQFF
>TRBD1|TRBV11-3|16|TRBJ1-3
CASSPEAGTAGNTIYF
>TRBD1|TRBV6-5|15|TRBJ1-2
CASSKWTGWDYGYTF
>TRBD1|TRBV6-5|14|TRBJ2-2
CASMTGGLAGELFF
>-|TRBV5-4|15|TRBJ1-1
CASSLKRVMDTEAFF
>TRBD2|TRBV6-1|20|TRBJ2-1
CASSEFLPSGTSGAYNEQFF
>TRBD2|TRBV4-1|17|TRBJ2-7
CASSQEAASGLSYEQYF
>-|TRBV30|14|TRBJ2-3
CAWSGGATTDTQYF
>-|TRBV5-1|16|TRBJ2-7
CASSLGPGSRVSEQYF
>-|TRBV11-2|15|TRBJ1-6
CASSSRGMVNSPLHF
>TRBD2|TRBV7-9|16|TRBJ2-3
CASSLARGGSTDTQYF
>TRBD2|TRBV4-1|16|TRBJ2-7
CASSQGLAGPLDEQYF
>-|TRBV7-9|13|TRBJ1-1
CASRADSHTEAFF
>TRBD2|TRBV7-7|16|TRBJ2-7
CASSFETGLAGGEQYF